This TCR beta chain was sequenced for a study of T cells of healthy individuals. This clonotype was counted many times. TCRdb reanalysed the 5' RACE reads using MiXCR and keeps one entry per CDR3 protein. The sample includes about 100,000 distinct CDR3 sequences, approximately 15% of them seen just once. This receptor was taken from a human donor in good health.

The CDR3 nucleotides read TGTGCCAGCAGGACTTTGAACACTGAAGCTTTCTTT. This gives the protein CASRTLNTEAFF. V gene TRBV28 combines with J gene TRBJ1-1; no definite D call. The CDR3 is made up of 12 amino acids. Trimming removed 6 bases at V and 0 bases at J, with 5 bases between. CDR1 MDHEN and CDR2 SYDVKM come from the germline V gene.